This T cell receptor beta chain was recovered during a study of sequential checkpoint blockade in melanoma. The treatment denotes: randomized to nivolumab then ipilimumab (arm A) or the reverse (arm B). Patients had received no earlier DNA-damaging chemotherapy. Live CD3+CD8+ CD19− CD56− cells were sorted from PBMCs. The CDR3 extends over 13 amino acids. CDR1 and CDR2 (germline): SGHRS, YFSETQ. Trimming took off 5 bases at V and 1 base at J, with 10 bases between the two ends. Measured with immunoSEQ multiplex PCR; TCRdb has only the in-frame clones, and not every one. Of roughly 2,300 clones in the sample, about three fifths were seen once.

The chain links TRBV5-1 to TRBJ2-7; D is unclear. The sample was CD8+ T cells sorted from blood (inferred from file names), taken from a patient given nivolumab and ipilimumab in sequence. This sequence was found in a human patient with melanoma. Some clones in this sample may be carry-over from other donors' samples. The CDR3 nucleotides read TGCGCCAGCAGTTTAGTAAGTTCCTACGAGCAGTACTTC. This encodes CASSLVSSYEQYF.